This T cell receptor (beta chain) was found in a study of T cells in women clearing cervical HPV infection. Study details: Controls were women whose single incident HPV16 infection cleared within 12 months without precancer or cancer. Cases' blood sampling followed lesion detection by median roughly five months (90 to 200).

In the case of this clone: Coverage ceases 3 residues before the CDR3 finishes, and the germline J gene fills in the end.

CDR3 size: 14 residues. Germline V gene sequence: CDR1 ENHRY, CDR2 SYGVKD. Trimming took 7 bases from V and 3 from J; bases not matched to a gene: 6. The repertoire was sequenced with immunoSEQ multiplex PCR; TCRdb's copy has only in-frame clones and lacks some. The table counts about 37,000 clones; about 1.5% lies in the top ten. The TCR comes from a woman between 18 and 75 years old with a cervical HPV16 infection that either progressed to CIN3+ or cleared (not recorded which). The genes are TRBV10-3 and TRBJ2-3; 8 bases fit TRBD2. The sequencing input was blood buffy coat. CDR3 sequence: CAIMNGRGTDTQYF. Partial CDR3 DNA: TGTGCCATCATGAACGGGAGGGGAACAGATACG.